The 32 T cell receptor beta chains below were found in one sample sequenced in a study of control samples from healthy donors and cancer patients. TCRdb keeps only in-frame clones here, not all; method: immunoSEQ multiplex PCR. Altogether roughly 160,000 clones are present, roughly 94% being singletons, with the ten largest covering 14%. The sequenced material came from PBMCs. The source is a man aged 55 to 69 with colorectal cancer.

This clone has a single count. This chain connects TRBV18 to TRBJ1-4; D is unclear. The CDR3 runs 13 residues. Between the trimmed V and J ends, which lost 4 bases and 3 bases, there was a span of 6 bases. Germline V gives CDR1 KGHSH, CDR2 LQKENI. The CDR3 coding sequence is TGTGCCAGCTCACTGACTGCTAATGAAAAACTGTTTTTT. As protein: CASSLTANEKLFF.

The chain joins TRBV19 to TRBJ1-1, with 9 bases that match TRBD1. With V trimmed by 9 bases and J by 4 bases, 9 bases remained unmatched. The CDR3 length is 14 residues. Germline V CDR1 and CDR2: LNHDA, SQIVND (reference sequence). CDR3 nucleotides: TGTGCCAGCATGGACAGGGGAGGGGTCACTGAAGCTTTCTTT. Amino acid sequence: CASMDRGGVTEAFF. Drawing the rest from reference TRBV19 and TRBJ1-1, the complete variable domain is DGGITQSPKYLFRKEGQNVTLSCEQNLNHDAMYWYRQDPGQGLRLIYYSQIVNDFQKGDIAEGYSVSREKKESFPLTVTSAQKNPTAFYLCASMDRGGVTEAFFGQGTRLTVV.

This clone was seen more than once but under ten times. V and J are TRBV5-6 and TRBJ1-5; perhaps TRBD1 as D (5 bases). Germline V gene data show CDR1 as SGHDT and CDR2 as YYEEEE. The V and J ends lost 0 bases and 4 bases respectively, with 8 bases between them. The CDR3 loop spans 14 amino acids. The DNA of the CDR3 is TGTGCCAGCAGCTTGGTCAGGGCTAATCAGCCCCAGCATTTT. It codes for CASSLVRANQPQHF. Variable domain in full (rest from reference TRBV5-6 and TRBJ1-5): DAGVTQSPTHLIKTRGQQVTLRCSPKSGHDTVSWYQQALGQGPQFIFQYYEEEERQRGNFPDRFSGHQFPNYSSELNVNALLLGDSALYLCASSLVRANQPQHFGDGTRLSIL.

This chain joins TRBV11-3 and TRBJ2-2; the match to TRBD1 covers 10 bases. The V and J ends lost 2 bases and 5 bases, in that order; junction bases with no gene match: 5. This CDR3 has 16 amino acids. Germline assignment: CDR1 SGHNT and CDR2 YENEEA. CDR3 bases: TGTGCCAGCAGCTTAAGCTCGGACAGGGGGACCGGGGAGCTGTTTTTT. Its translation: CASSLSSDRGTGELFF.

This chain joins TRBV24-1 and TRBJ2-5; TRBD1 matches 9 bases. Germline assignment: CDR1 KGHDR and CDR2 SFDVKD. CDR3 length: 16 amino acids. With 3 bases clipped from V and 3 bases from J, the junction kept 7 bases outside the gene matches. Here the CDR3 reads CATSDDRGLGEETQYF. The DNA of the CDR3 is TGTGCCACCAGTGATGACAGGGGGTTAGGAGAAGAGACCCAGTACTTC.

The chain employs TRBV28 and TRBJ2-1, with 7 bases matching TRBD2. The germline V gene has CDR1 MDHEN and CDR2 SYDVKM. The V gene end was trimmed by 8 bases and the J gene end by 6 bases; junction bases not matched to a gene: 10. The CDR3 sequence is 14 residues long. CDR3 nucleotide sequence: TGTGCCAGCCTGACTAGCTCAAACTCCAATGAGCAGTTCTTC. This translates into CASLTSSNSNEQFF.

The V and J genes are TRBV5-1 and TRBJ2-3; no clear D gene. The length of the CDR3 is 14 residues. The germline V and J ends were trimmed by 4 bases and 1 base, with 10 bases remaining between them. CDR1 SGHRS and CDR2 YFSETQ come from the germline V gene. CDR3 nucleotide sequence: TGCGCCAGCAGCCCGGGTAAAGGCACAGATACGCAGTATTTT. Translating gives CASSPGKGTDTQYF.

The gene calls are TRBV28 and TRBJ1-1; 8 bases fit TRBD1. Trimming took 7 bases from V and 3 from J; bases not matched to a gene: 13. This CDR3 has 16 amino acids. From germline, CDR1 is MDHEN and CDR2 SYDVKM. CDR3 in amino acids: CASTPTGGYRDTEAFF. The DNA of the CDR3 is TGTGCCAGCACCCCAACAGGGGGTTATAGGGACACTGAAGCTTTCTTT.

The V and J genes are TRBV24-1 and TRBJ1-5; D not certain. The CDR3 covers 14 residues. Trimming took off 6 bases at V and 0 bases at J, with 8 bases between the two ends. CDR1 is KGHDR, CDR2 SFDVKD, per germline. This CDR3 is CATSSYGSNQPQHF. The CDR3 nucleotides read TGTGCCACCAGTTCGTACGGTAGCAATCAGCCCCAGCATTTT.

Written as DNA, the CDR3 is TGTGCCAGCAGTTTATCTGGAAGGGCCAGGGGAGTGAATAATGAAAAACTGTTTTTT. This sequence encodes CASSLSGRARGVNNEKLFF. This sequence joins TRBV27 and TRBJ1-4; D is perhaps TRBD1 (6 bases). The germline V gene encodes CDR1 MNHEY and CDR2 SMNVEV (reference sequence). The CDR3 has 19 amino acids. V was pared by 0 bases and J by 4 bases, with 21 bases between.

The chain links TRBV6-2 or TRBV6-3 to TRBJ1-1; no firm D call. V was pared by 2 bases and J by 3 bases, with 4 bases between. This CDR3 contains 12 residues. The germline V gene encodes CDR1 MNHEY and CDR2 SVGEGT. CDR3 sequence: CASSYVYTEAFF. The CDR3 coding sequence is TGTGCCAGCAGTTACGTCTACACTGAAGCTTTCTTT.

The chain's CDR3 is CASRLQGLNTEAFF. The CDR3 nucleotides are TGCGCCAGCAGACTACAGGGCTTGAACACTGAAGCTTTCTTT. The gene calls are TRBV5-1 and TRBJ1-1, with D maybe TRBD1 (6 bases). Per germline, CDR1 SGHRS and CDR2 YFSETQ. This CDR3 is built from 14 residues. V was trimmed by 5 bases and J by 0 bases, leaving 11 bases between them.

This chain joins TRBV27 and TRBJ1-2; maybe TRBD1 (6 bases). V gave up 5 bases and J gave up 1 base, with 14 bases separating them. The germline V gene encodes CDR1 MNHEY and CDR2 SMNVEV (reference sequence). The CDR3 is made up of 15 amino acids. The CDR3 nucleotides are TGTGCCAGCAGTCCCACCGGAGGGGGTAACTATGGCTACACCTTC. This encodes CASSPTGGGNYGYTF.

V and J are TRBV7-2 and TRBJ2-5; 7 nucleotides line up with TRBD1. The V and J ends lost 3 bases and 10 bases, in that order; junction bases with no gene match: 5. Germline loops: CDR1 SGHTA, CDR2 FQGNSA. The CDR3 is 12 residues long. The CDR3 here is CASSFTGDGQYF. DNA for the CDR3: TGTGCCAGCAGCTTTACAGGGGATGGCCAGTACTTC. The full variable domain, its missing parts supplied by reference TRBV7-2 and TRBJ2-5, is GAGVSQSPSNKVTEKGKDVELRCDPISGHTALYWYRQSLGQGLEFLIYFQGNSAPDKSGLPSDRFSAERTGGSVSTLTIQRTQQEDSAVYLCASSFTGDGQYFGPGTRLLVL.

The V gene is TRBV7-2, the J gene TRBJ2-1; D gene uncertain. Germline values: CDR1 SGHTA, CDR2 FQGNSA. Trimming took 6 bases from V and 0 from J, leaving 12 bases between them. The CDR3 contains 15 residues. This CDR3 reads CASSRASSSYNEQFF. The CDR3 bases are TGTGCCAGCAGTAGAGCGTCGAGCTCCTACAATGAGCAGTTCTTC.

This clone was seen a handful of times. The chain couples TRBV4-2 to TRBJ2-1; 9 positions agree with TRBD2. Germline trimming cut 1 base from V and 5 bases from J; bases unmatched to any gene: 3. CDR3 size: 15 residues. Germline CDR1 is LGHNA and CDR2 is YNFKEQ. The CDR3 bases are TGTGCCAGCAGCCAAGGCGGGGGGGTTCACAATGAGCAGTTCTTC. Translating gives CASSQGGGVHNEQFF.

This sequence joins TRBV7-9 and TRBJ2-7; a weak D match, TRBD2 (6 bases). Trimming stripped 3 bases from V and 5 bases from J, with 11 bases between. Germline values: CDR1 SEHNR, CDR2 FQNEAQ (reference sequence). This CDR3 is built from 13 residues. This chain's CDR3 is CASSFGGEDEQYF. DNA of the CDR3: TGTGCCAGCAGCTTCGGAGGGGAAGACGAGCAGTACTTC.

This sequence joins TRBV24-1 and TRBJ2-7; D gene unclear. Germline loops: CDR1 KGHDR, CDR2 SFDVKD. V lost 12 bases and J 5 bases, leaving 10 bases between the germline ends. The CDR3 is made up of 10 amino acids. The CDR3 DNA reads TGTGCCTCGACCCGCGACGAGCAGTACTTC. The encoded protein is CASTRDEQYF.

This chain connects TRBV7-9 to TRBJ1-6; 8 bases line up with TRBD1. The germline CDR1 and CDR2 sequences are SEHNR and FQNEAQ (reference sequence). CDR3 length equals 14 residues. V lost 11 bases, J lost 10 bases, and 13 bases stayed unmatched. CDR3 nucleotides: TGTGCCTCCGAACCGGGACAGGTCGGATCACCCCTCCACTTT. This codes for CASEPGQVGSPLHF.

This clone occurred a few times. V usage is TRBV23-1 and J usage is TRBJ2-7; TRBD1 aligns across 8 bases. TRBV23-1 counts as an open reading frame of uncertain function. Trimming removed 3 bases from V and 0 bases from J; junction bases left unmatched: 10. The CDR3 sequence is 17 residues long. This chain's CDR3 is CASSHPTTGDLSYEQYF. In DNA form, the CDR3 reads TGCGCCAGCAGTCACCCGACGACAGGGGACCTCTCCTACGAGCAGTACTTC.

J is TRBJ2-7 and V is TRBV18; no clear D gene. V was clipped by 6 bases and J by 0 bases, with 12 bases between them. Germline V gives CDR1 KGHSH, CDR2 LQKENI. The CDR3 sequence is 14 residues long. DNA for the CDR3: TGTGCCAGCTCCCTGAGAGCGAGCTCCTACGAGCAGTACTTC. Protein: CASSLRASSYEQYF.

V is TRBV5-6 and J is TRBJ2-7, with D uncertain. This CDR3 contains 12 residues. V lost 0 bases and J 7 bases, leaving 8 bases between the germline ends. Germline V gene sequence: CDR1 SGHDT, CDR2 YYEEEE. CDR3 sequence reads: CASSLAGGEQYF. The CDR3 region has the DNA TGTGCCAGCAGCTTGGCAGGCGGTGAGCAGTACTTC.

The V and J genes are TRBV3-1 (or the pseudogene TRBV3-2) and TRBJ2-3, with D perhaps matching TRBD1 (6 bases). This CDR3 contains 13 residues. V lost 4 bases and J 8 bases, leaving 13 bases between the germline ends. Germline V gene sequence: CDR1 LGHDT, CDR2 YNNKEL (reference sequence). CDR3 residues: CASSPGQSSTQYF. CDR3 bases: TGTGCCAGCAGCCCCGGACAGTCGAGTACGCAGTATTTT.

V gene TRBV4-2 combines with J gene TRBJ1-2; 7 bases line up with TRBD1. The CDR3 consists of 13 residues. Germline V lookup: CDR1 LGHNA, CDR2 YNFKEQ. J lost 4 bases, V lost 4 bases, and 3 bases had no gene match. The CDR3 loop reads CASSLSGGYGYTF. The CDR3 region has the DNA TGTGCCAGCAGCCTTTCAGGGGGCTATGGCTACACCTTC.

This chain uses TRBV13 with TRBJ2-4; 7 bases are shared with TRBD1. The CDR3 totals 17 residues. Per germline, CDR1 PRHDT and CDR2 FYEKMQ (reference sequence). The ends lost 3 bases at V and 6 bases at J; junction bases unmatched: 14. The CDR3 DNA reads TGTGCCAGCAGCTTCTCCGGCGGACAGGCCAGAGGAAACATTCAGTACTTC. It is translated as CASSFSGGQARGNIQYF.

V and J are TRBV6-5 and TRBJ2-7, with a possible D match to TRBD1 (6 bases). The CDR3 sequence is 15 residues long. Trimming left V 7 bases short and J 0 bases short, with 16 bases between. Germline assignment: CDR1 MNHEY and CDR2 SVGAGI. The CDR3 reads CASKYRDTGSYEQYF. The CDR3 bases are TGTGCCAGCAAGTACCGGGACACCGGCTCCTACGAGCAGTACTTC.

The chain joins TRBV19 to TRBJ2-2; D gene unclear. This CDR3 is built from 15 residues. V was shortened by 7 bases and J by 0 bases, with 12 bases between the two germline ends. The germline V gene has CDR1 LNHDA and CDR2 SQIVND (reference sequence). This CDR3 reads CASTTGQANTGELFF. In DNA form, the CDR3 reads TGTGCCAGTACTACGGGTCAGGCGAACACCGGGGAGCTGTTTTTT.

This chain links TRBV3-1 (or the pseudogene TRBV3-2) with TRBJ1-3; D remains unclear. With 4 bases removed from V and 4 bases from J, the gap between germline ends came to 8 bases. In germline, CDR1 is LGHDT, CDR2 YNNKEL (reference sequence). This CDR3 has 13 residues. CDR3 sequence: CASSREIGNTIYF. The CDR3 nucleotides read TGTGCCAGCAGCCGGGAGATAGGAAACACCATATATTTT.

This clone was seen a single time. CDR3 residues: CASSLGRNTIYF. CDR3 coding DNA: TGTGCCAGCAGCCTAGGAAGAAACACCATATATTTT. V and J are TRBV5-4 and TRBJ1-3; D unresolved. Between the trimmed V and J ends, which lost 4 bases and 5 bases, there was a span of 7 bases. Germline V gene lookup returns CDR1 SGHNT and CDR2 YYREEE (reference sequence). This CDR3 comprises 12 residues.

J is TRBJ2-6 and V is TRBV19; a weak D match, TRBD1 (6 bases). The V gene's germline CDR1 is LNHDA and CDR2 SQIVND (reference sequence). Trimming left V 3 bases short and J 3 bases short, with 18 bases between. The CDR3 sequence is 18 residues long. The CDR3 sequence is CASSMTAGEGRGANVLTF. The CDR3 DNA reads as TGTGCCAGTAGTATGACGGCAGGGGAAGGTCGTGGGGCCAACGTCCTGACTTTC.

The CDR3 sequence is CASSYVQGAIEQYF. The CDR3 DNA reads as TGTGCCAGCAGTTACGTCCAGGGGGCGATCGAGCAGTACTTC. The genes are TRBV6-2 or TRBV6-3 and TRBJ2-7; 8 nucleotides line up with TRBD1. CDR1 and CDR2 (germline): MNHEY, SVGEGT. The V segment lost 2 bases and the J segment 6 bases; nucleotides outside the gene matches: 6. The CDR3 covers 14 residues.

There are a few counts of this clone. The J gene is TRBJ1-1, the V gene TRBV13; 7 positions agree with TRBD1. CDR1 is PRHDT and CDR2 is FYEKMQ in the germline V gene (reference sequence). Germline trimming cut 4 bases from V and 2 bases from J; bases unmatched to any gene: 10. The CDR3 totals 16 residues. In nucleotides, the CDR3 is TGTGCCAGCAGCTCCAGCAGGGGGGGGCGAAACACTGAAGCTTTCTTT. Amino acids: CASSSSRGGRNTEAFF.